Below, one T cell receptor (beta chain) is given with its context. V was shortened by 4 bases and J by 0 bases, with 15 bases between the two germline ends. The germline V gene has CDR1 SGDLS and CDR2 YYNGEE. This CDR3 is 16 amino acids long. In the study's own analysis: Estimated nucleated cell counts came from reference gene primer amplification. Generated by immunoSEQ multiplex PCR, the TCRdb table keeps only in-frame clones and is missing some. V, J and clone size derive from that table, while D and trimming were established from the DNA sequence. There are roughly 39,000 clones in the sample; more than 85% occur only once, and approximately 6% lies in the top ten. The data belong to a study of blood T cell repertoires in COVID-19. Study overall: Samples of COVID-19 (acute and convalescent) were obtained from the United States, Italy and Spain. PBMCs, B-cell-depleted T cells, or T cells provided the cDNA or gDNA that made up the material.

The receptor comes from a human donor in a cohort sampled during active COVID-19. This sequence joins TRBV9 and TRBJ2-3, with D tentatively TRBD1 (7 bases). Sequenced material: peripheral blood. The CDR3 is CASSPQGGQSTDTQYF. The CDR3 region has the DNA TGTGCCAGCAGCCCCCAGGGGGGCCAAAGCACAGATACGCAGTATTTT.